This T cell receptor beta chain stems from a study of cytomegalovirus exposure and HLA in healthy donors. Whole-study findings and limits: The authors confirmed in vitro that a few CMV-associated chains were specific for CMV antigens.

Sequencing was performed with immunoSEQ multiplex PCR; in TCRdb, only in-frame clones are kept and a portion is missing. In the table there are approximately 150,000 clones, about 89% of which are singletons. The donors were members of the validation cohort comprising some 130 subjects, separate from the roughly 730-subject first cohort. In the case of this clone: What it recognizes is unknown.

The CDR3 sequence is 15 residues long. The junction had 9 bases not matched to a gene; V was cut back by 4 bases and J by 7 bases. Germline V CDR1 and CDR2: KGHSH, LQKENI. The origin of this receptor is a man younger than 30 in good health and CMV-seropositive. The sample taken for sequencing was PBMCs. This chain links TRBV18 with TRBJ2-1; 8 nucleotides agree with TRBD2. CDR3 in amino acids: CASSRQAGEGNEQFF. The CDR3 DNA reads as TGTGCCAGCTCACGACAAGCGGGAGAAGGGAATGAGCAGTTCTTC.